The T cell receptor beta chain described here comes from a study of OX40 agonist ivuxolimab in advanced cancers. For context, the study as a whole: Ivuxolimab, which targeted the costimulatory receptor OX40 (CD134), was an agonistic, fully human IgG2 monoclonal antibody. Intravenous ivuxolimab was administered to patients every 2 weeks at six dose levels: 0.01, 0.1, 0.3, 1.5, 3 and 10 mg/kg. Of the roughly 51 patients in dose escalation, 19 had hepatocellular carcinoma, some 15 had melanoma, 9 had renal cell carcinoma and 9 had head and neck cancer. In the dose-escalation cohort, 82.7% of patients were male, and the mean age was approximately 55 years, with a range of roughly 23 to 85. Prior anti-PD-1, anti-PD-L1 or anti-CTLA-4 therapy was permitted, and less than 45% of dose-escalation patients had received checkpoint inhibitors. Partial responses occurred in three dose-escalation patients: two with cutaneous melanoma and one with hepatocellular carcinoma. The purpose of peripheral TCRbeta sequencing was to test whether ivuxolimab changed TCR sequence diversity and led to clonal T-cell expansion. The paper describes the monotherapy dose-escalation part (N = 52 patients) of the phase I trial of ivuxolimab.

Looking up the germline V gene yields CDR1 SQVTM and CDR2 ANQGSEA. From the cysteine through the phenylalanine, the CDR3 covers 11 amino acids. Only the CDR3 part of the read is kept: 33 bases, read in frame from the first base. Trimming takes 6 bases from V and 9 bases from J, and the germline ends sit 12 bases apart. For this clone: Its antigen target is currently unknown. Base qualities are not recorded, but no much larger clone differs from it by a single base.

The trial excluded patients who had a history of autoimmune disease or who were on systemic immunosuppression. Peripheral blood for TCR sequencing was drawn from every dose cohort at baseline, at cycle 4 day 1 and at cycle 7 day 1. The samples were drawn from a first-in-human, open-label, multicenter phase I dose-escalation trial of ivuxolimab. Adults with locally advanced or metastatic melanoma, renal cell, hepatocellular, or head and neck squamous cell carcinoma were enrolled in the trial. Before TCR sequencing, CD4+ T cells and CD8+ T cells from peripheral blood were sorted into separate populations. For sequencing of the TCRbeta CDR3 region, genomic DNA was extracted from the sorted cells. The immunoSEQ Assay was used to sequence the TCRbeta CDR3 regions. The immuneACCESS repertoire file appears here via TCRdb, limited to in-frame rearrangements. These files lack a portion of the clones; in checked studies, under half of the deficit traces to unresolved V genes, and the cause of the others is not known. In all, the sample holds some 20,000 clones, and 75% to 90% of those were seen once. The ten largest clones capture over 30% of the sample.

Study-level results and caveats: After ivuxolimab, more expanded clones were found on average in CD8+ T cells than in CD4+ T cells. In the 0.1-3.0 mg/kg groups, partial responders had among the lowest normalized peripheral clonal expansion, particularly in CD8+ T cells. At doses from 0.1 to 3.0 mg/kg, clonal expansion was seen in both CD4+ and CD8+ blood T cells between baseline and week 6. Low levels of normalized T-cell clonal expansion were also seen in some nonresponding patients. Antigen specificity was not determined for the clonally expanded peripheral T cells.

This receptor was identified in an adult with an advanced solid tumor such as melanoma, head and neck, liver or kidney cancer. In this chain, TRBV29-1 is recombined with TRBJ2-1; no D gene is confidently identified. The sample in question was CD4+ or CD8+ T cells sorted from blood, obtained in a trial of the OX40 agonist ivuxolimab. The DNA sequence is TGCAGCGTACTTTTAATAGGTGAGCAGTTCTTC. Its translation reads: CSVLLIGEQFF.